The following is a T cell receptor (beta chain) sequence with its context. Here immunoSEQ multiplex PCR was the method, and the copy in TCRdb shows in-frame clones only, minus some. The sample includes fewer than 110,000 clones, around 90% of them seen just once. The source of the sample is a study of T cell changes during pregnancy in multiple sclerosis. Germline loops: CDR1 ENHRY, CDR2 SYGVKD. V was clipped by 4 bases and J by 1 base; unmatched bases: 2. CDR3 length: 15 residues. The input for sequencing was peripheral blood, taken in the second trimester of pregnancy. The V and J genes are TRBV10-3 and TRBJ2-2; 8 nucleotides match TRBD2. The clonotype was recovered from a female donor with multiple sclerosis, enrolled in a pregnancy study. This CDR3 reads CAISAAGGNTGELFF. For the CDR3, the DNA is TGTGCCATCAGTGCGGCGGGAGGGAACACCGGGGAGCTGTTTTTT.